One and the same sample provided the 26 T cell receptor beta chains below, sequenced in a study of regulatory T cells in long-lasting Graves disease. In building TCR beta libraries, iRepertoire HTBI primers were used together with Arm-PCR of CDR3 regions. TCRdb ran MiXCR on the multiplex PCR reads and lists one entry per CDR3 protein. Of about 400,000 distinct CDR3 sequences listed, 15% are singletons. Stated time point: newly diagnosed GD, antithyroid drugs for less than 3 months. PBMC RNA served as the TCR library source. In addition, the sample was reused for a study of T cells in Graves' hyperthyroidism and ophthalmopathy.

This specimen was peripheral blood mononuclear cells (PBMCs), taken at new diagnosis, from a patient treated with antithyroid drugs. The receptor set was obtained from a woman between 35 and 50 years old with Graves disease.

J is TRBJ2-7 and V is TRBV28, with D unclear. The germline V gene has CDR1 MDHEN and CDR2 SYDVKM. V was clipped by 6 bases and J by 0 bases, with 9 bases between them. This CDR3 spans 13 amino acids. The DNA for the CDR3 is TGTGCCAGCAGATTGTTCAGCTCCTACGAGCAGTACTTC. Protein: CASRLFSSYEQYF.

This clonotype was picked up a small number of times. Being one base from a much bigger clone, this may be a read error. The CDR3 coding sequence is TGTGCCAGCAGCCCGGTGGGGGACGGTGAGCAGTTCTTC. Translation gives CASSPVGDGEQFF. The V gene is TRBV11-2, the J gene TRBJ2-1; D possibly uses TRBD1 or TRBD2 (5 bases each). The CDR3 is made up of 13 amino acids. The germline gives CDR1 SGHAT, CDR2 FQNNGV. V was cut by 5 bases and J by 9 bases, with 14 bases left in between.

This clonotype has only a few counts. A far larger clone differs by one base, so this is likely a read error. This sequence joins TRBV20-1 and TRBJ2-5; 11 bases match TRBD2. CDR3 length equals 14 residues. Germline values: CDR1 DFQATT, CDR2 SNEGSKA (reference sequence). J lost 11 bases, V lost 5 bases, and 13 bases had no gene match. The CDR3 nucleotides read TGCAGTGCTCAACTAGCGGGAGTATCCAATGAGCAGTACTTC. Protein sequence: CSAQLAGVSNEQYF.

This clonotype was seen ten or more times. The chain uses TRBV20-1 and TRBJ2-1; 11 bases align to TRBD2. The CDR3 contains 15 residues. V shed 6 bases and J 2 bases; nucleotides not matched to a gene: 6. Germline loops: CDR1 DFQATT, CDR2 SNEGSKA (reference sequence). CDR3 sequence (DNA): TGCAGTGCGGGAAATAGCGGGAGGGCCTACAATGAGCAGTTCTTC. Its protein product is CSAGNSGRAYNEQFF.

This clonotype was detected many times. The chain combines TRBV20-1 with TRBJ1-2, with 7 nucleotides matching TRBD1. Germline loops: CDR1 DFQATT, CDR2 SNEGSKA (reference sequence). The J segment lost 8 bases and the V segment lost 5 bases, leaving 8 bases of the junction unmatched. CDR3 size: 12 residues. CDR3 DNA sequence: TGCAGTGCTTGGGACAGTCGGTACGGCTACACCTTC. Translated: CSAWDSRYGYTF.

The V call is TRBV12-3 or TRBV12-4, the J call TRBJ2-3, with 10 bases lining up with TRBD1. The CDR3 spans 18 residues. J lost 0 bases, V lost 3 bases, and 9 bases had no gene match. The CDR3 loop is CASSFLGTGVRSTDTQYF. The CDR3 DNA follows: TGTGCCAGCAGTTTCCTTGGGACAGGGGTGAGGAGCACAGATACGCAGTATTTT.

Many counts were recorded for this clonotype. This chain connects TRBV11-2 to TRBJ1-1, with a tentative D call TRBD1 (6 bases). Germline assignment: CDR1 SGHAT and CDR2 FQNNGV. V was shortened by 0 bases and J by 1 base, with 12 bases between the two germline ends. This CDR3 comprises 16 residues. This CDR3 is CASSLEGGLKNTEAFF. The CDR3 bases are TGTGCCAGCAGCTTAGAGGGGGGCTTGAAGAACACTGAAGCTTTCTTT.

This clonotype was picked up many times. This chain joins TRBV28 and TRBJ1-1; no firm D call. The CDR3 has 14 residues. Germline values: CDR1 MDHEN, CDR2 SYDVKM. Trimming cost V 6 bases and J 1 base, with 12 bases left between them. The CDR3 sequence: CASRPWETNTEAFF. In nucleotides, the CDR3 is TGTGCCAGCAGACCCTGGGAGACGAACACTGAAGCTTTCTTT.

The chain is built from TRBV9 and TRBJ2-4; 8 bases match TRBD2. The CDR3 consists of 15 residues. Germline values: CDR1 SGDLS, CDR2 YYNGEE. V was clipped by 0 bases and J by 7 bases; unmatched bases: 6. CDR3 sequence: CASSVAGGDSNIQYF. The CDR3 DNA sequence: TGTGCCAGCAGCGTAGCGGGGGGGGATTCGAACATTCAGTACTTC.

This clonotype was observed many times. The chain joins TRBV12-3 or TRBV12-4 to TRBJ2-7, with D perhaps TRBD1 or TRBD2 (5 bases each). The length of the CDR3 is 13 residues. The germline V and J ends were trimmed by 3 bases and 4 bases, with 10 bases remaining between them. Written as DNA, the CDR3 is TGTGCCAGCAGTTTTGGGACCGAATACGAGCAGTACTTC. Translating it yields CASSFGTEYEQYF.

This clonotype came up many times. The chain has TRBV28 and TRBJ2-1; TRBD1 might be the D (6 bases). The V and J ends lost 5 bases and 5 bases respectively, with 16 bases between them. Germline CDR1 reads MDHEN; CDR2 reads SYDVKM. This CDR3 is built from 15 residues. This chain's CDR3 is CASSLTGNRNNEQFF. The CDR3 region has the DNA TGTGCCAGCAGTCTCACAGGGAATCGGAACAATGAGCAGTTCTTC.

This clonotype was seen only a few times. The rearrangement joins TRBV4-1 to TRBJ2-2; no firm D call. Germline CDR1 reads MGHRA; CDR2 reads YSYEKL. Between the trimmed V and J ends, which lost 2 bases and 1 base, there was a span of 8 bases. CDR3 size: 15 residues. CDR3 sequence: CASSQSNLNTGELFF. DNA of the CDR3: TGCGCCAGCAGCCAAAGTAACCTGAACACCGGGGAGCTGTTTTTT.

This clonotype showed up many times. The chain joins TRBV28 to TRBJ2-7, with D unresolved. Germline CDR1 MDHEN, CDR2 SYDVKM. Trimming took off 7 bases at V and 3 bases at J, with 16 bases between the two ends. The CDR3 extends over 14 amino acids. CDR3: CASTRHSLVYEQYF. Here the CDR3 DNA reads TGTGCCAGCACCCGTCACTCTTTGGTCTACGAGCAGTACTTC. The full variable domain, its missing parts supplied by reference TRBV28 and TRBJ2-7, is DVKVTQSSRYLVKRTGEKVFLECVQDMDHENMFWYRQDPGLGLRLIYFSYDVKMKEKGDIPEGYSVSREKKERFSLILESASTNQTSMYLCASTRHSLVYEQYFGPGTRLTVT.

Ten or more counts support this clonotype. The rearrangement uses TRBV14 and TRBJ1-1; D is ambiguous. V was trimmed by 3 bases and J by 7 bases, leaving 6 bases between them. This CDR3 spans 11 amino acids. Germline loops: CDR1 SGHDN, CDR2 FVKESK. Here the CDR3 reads CASSHANEAFF. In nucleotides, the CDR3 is TGTGCCAGCAGCCACGCAAATGAAGCTTTCTTT.

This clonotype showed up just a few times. CDR3: CASSEQSRTDTQYF. As DNA, the CDR3 is TGTGCCAGCAGTGAACAGAGCAGGACGGATACGCAGTATTTT. V gene TRBV6-1 combines with J gene TRBJ2-3; no reliable D call. V shed 2 bases and J shed 6 bases, with 12 bases lying between them. CDR1 and CDR2 (germline): MNHNS, SASEGT. CDR3 length: 14 amino acids.

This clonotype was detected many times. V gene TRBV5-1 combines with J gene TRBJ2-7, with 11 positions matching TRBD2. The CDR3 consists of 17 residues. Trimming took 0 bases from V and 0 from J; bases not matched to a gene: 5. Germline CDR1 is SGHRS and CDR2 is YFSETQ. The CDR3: CASSLDGTSGLSYEQYF. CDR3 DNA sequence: TGCGCCAGCAGCTTGGACGGGACTAGCGGTCTCTCCTACGAGCAGTACTTC.

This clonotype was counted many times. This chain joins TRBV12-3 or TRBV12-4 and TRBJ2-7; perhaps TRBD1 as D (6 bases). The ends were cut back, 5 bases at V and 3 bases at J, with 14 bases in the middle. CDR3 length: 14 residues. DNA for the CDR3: TGTGCCAGCAGTCAAACAGGGCGTAGCTACGAGCAGTACTTC. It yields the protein CASSQTGRSYEQYF.

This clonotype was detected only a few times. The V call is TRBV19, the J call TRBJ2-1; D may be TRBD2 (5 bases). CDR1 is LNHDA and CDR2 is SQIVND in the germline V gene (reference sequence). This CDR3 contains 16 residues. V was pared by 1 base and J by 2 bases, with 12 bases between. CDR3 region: CASSIVAGSAYNEQFF. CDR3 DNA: TGTGCCAGTAGTATAGTTGCGGGTTCTGCCTACAATGAGCAGTTCTTC.

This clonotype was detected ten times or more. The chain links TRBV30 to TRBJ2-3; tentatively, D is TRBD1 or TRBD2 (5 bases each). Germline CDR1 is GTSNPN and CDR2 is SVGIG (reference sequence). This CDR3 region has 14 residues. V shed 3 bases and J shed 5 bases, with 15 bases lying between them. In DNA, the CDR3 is TGTGCCTGGAGCCTTACGAGGGGCCGAGATACGCAGTATTTT. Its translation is CAWSLTRGRDTQYF.

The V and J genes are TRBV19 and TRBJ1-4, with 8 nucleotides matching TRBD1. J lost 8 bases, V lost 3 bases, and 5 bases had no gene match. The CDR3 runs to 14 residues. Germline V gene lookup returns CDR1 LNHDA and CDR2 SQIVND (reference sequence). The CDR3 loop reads CASSIQGAREKLFF. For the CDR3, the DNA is TGTGCCAGTAGTATTCAGGGGGCTCGGGAAAAACTGTTTTTT.

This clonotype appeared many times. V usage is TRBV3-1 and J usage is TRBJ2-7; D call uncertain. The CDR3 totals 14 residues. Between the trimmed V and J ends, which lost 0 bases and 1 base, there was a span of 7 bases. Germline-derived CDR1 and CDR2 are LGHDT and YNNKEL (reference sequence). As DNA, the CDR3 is TGTGCCAGCAGCCAAGACGGTTTGTCCTACGAGCAGTACTTC. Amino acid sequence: CASSQDGLSYEQYF.

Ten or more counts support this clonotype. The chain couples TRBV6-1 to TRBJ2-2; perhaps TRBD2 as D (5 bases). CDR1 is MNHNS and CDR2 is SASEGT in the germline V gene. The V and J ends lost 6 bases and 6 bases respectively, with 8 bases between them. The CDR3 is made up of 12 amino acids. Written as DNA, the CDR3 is TGTGCCAGCAGGGGAGTTGCCGGGGAGCTGTTTTTT. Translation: CASRGVAGELFF.

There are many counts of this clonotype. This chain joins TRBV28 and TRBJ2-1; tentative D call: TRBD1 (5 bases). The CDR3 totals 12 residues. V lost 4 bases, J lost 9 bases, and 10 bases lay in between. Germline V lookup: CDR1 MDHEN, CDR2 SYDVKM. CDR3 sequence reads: CASSSQGSEQFF. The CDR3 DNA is TGTGCCAGCAGTTCCCAGGGTTCTGAGCAGTTCTTC.

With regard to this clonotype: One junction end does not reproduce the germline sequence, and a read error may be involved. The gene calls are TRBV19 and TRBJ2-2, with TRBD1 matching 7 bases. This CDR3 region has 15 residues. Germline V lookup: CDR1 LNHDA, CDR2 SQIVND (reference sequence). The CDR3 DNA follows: TGTGCCAGTAGTATTGTAGGGGGCGCGGCCGGGGAGCTGCTTTTT. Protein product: CASSIVGGAAGELLF.

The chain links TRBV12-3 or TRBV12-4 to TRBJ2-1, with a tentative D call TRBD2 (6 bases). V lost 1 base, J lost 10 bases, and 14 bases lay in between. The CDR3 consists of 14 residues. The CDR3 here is CASSLVAVTGEQFF. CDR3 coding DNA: TGTGCCAGCAGTTTAGTAGCGGTCACGGGGGAGCAGTTCTTC.

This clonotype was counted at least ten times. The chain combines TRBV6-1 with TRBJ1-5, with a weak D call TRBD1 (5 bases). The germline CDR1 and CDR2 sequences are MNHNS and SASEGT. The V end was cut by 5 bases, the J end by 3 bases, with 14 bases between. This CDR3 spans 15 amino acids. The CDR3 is CASSPTAFFNQPQHF. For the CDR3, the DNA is TGTGCCAGCAGTCCGACAGCATTCTTCAATCAGCCCCAGCATTTT.